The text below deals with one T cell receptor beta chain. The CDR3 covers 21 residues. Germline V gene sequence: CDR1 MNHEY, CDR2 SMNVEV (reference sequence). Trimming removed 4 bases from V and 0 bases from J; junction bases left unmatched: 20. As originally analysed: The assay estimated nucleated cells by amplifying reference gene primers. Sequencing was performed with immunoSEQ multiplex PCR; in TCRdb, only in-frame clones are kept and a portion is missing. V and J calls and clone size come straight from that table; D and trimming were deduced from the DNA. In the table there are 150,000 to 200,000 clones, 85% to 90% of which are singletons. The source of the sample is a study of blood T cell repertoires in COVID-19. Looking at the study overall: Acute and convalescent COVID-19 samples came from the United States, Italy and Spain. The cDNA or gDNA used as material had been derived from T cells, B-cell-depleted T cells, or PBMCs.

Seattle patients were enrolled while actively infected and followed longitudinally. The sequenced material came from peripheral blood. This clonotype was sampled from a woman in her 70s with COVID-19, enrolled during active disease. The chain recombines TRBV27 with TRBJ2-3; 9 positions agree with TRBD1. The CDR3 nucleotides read TGTGCCAGCAGTTCCCGAGGGATTGACAGGGGGAGGTTGGCTAGCACAGATACGCAGTATTTT. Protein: CASSSRGIDRGRLASTDTQYF.